This T cell receptor (beta chain) originates from a study of vaccination and CD4 T cells after COVID-19. Study in general: Control cultures, each given a CEFX pool, an HIV-1 Nef pool, or no peptide, were included.

The Oncomine TCR Beta short-read assay sequenced DNA from cultured CD4+ T cells. TCRdb called the PCR reads again in MiXCR, with one record for every CDR3 protein. The sample has about 14,000 distinct CDR3 sequences; roughly 57% are singletons. Note on this clonotype: Its antigen is undetermined.

Treatment denoted: approximately nine-day PBMC culture with coronavirus spike peptide pools or control peptides (ViraFEST assay). The TCR originated in a human donor who had recovered from COVID-19. Material for sequencing was CD4+ T cells from blood, cultured in vitro.

The CDR3 loop is CASKARPQSTDTQYF. The CDR3 DNA reads TGTGCCAGCAAAGCGCGACCCCAGAGCACAGATACGCAGTATTTT. The chain carries TRBV6-1 and TRBJ2-3; no reliable D call. Trimming cost V 7 bases and J 0 bases, with 14 bases left between them. Germline CDR1 MNHNS, CDR2 SASEGT. The CDR3 runs 15 residues.